What follows is one TCR beta chain and its context. The antigen remains unidentified. CDR1 is SQVTM and CDR2 is ANQGSEA in the germline V gene. V lost 3 bases and J lost 6; bases outside the gene matches: 11. This CDR3 contains 16 residues. This record belongs to a study of cytomegalovirus exposure and HLA in healthy donors. Notes on the study in general: High specificity and sensitivity for cytomegalovirus status were reported for the classifier. Many donors shared some public TCRs, even though most TCR sequences were rare.

TCRdb's table, derived via immunoSEQ multiplex PCR, lists solely in-frame clones and lacks some. The table records about 64,000 clones, approximately 90% of them present only once. The donors were in the roughly 130-subject validation cohort, distinct from the roughly 700-subject first cohort. The V gene is TRBV29-1, the J gene TRBJ2-1; 10 bases line up with TRBD2. This TCR was sampled from a woman under 30 in good health and CMV-seronegative. Source material: PBMCs. CDR3 in amino acids: CSVEGLLAGRINEQFF. Here the CDR3 DNA reads TGCAGCGTTGAGGGTCTACTAGCGGGAAGAATCAATGAGCAGTTCTTC.